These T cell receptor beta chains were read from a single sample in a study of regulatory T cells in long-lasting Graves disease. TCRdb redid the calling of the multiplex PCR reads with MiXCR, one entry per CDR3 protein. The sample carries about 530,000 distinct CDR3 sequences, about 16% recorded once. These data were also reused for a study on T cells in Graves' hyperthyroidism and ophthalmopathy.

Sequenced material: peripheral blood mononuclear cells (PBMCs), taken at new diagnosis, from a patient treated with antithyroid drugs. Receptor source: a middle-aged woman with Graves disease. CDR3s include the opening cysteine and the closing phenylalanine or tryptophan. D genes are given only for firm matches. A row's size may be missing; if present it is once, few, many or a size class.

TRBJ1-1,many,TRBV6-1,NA,CASMRWGTEAFF,TGTGCCAGCATGCGCTGGGGCACTGAAGCTTTCTTT
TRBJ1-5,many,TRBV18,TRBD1,CASSQRDSRTGQPQHF,TGTGCCAGCTCACAGAGGGACTCTCGGACAGGTCAGCCCCAGCATTTT
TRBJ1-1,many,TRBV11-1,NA,CASSPEGGLTEAFF,TGTGCCAGCAGCCCAGAAGGGGGTCTCACTGAAGCTTTCTTT
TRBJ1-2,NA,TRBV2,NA,CASGVGQIYGYTF,TGTGCCAGCGGAGTAGGACAAATCTATGGCTACACCTTC
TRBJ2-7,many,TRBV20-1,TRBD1,CSAYLDRGAYEQYF,TGCAGTGCTTATTTGGACAGGGGCGCCTACGAGCAGTACTTC
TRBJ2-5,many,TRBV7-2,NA,CASSWATYQETQYF,TGTGCCAGCAGCTGGGCCACGTACCAAGAGACCCAGTACTTC
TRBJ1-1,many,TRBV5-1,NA,CASSLEGQNTEAFF,TGCGCCAGCAGCTTGGAGGGCCAGAACACTGAAGCTTTCTTT
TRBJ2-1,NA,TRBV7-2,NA,CASSPSWDKQFF,TGTGCCAGCAGCCCAAGTTGGGACAAGCAGTTCTTC
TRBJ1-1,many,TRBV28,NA,CASSLVSGAWNTEAFF,TGTGCCAGCAGTTTAGTTTCGGGGGCTTGGAACACTGAAGCTTTCTTT
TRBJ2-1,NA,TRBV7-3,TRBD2,CASSLTPGLAMIF,TGTGCCAGCAGCTTAACTCCGGGACTAGCTATGATCTTC
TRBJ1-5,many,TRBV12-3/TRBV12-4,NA,CASRAQGEQPQHF,TGTGCCAGCAGGGCCCAGGGAGAACAGCCCCAGCATTTT
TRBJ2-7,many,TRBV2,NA,CASMALHYEQYF,TGTGCCAGCATGGCCCTTCACTACGAGCAGTACTTC
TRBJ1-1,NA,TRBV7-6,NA,CASSFEGSILNTEAFF,TGTGCCAGCAGCTTCGAAGGGTCTATCTTGAACACTGAAGCTTTCTTT
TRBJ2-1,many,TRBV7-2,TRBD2,CASSLGAGTNNEQFF,TGTGCCAGCAGCTTAGGAGCGGGGACTAACAATGAGCAGTTCTTC
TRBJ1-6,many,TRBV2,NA,CASGRGPGNNNSPLHF,TGTGCCAGCGGGAGGGGTCCGGGCAACAATAATTCACCCCTCCACTTT
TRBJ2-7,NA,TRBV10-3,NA,CAIRENNEQYF,TGTGCCATCAGGGAAAACAATGAGCAGTACTTC